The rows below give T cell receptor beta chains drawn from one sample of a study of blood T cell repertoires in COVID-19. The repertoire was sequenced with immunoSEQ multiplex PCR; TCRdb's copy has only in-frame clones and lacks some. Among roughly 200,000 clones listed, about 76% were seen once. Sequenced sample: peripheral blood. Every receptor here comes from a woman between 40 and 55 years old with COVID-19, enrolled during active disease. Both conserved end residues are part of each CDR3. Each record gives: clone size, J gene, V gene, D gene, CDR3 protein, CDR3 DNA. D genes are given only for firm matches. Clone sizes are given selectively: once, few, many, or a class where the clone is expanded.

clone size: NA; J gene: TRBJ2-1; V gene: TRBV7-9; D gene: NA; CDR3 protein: CASSLDKYQFF; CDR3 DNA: TGTGCCAGCAGCTTGGACAAGTACCAGTTCTTC
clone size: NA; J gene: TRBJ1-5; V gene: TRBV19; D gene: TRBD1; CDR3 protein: CASSSYRGQSNQPQHF; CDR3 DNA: TGTGCCAGTAGTAGTTACAGGGGGCAGAGCAATCAGCCCCAGCATTTT
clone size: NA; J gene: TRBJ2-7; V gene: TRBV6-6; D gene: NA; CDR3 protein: CASSPGHSEIYEQYF; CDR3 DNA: TGTGCCAGCAGCCCCGGGCATAGCGAGATCTACGAGCAGTACTTC
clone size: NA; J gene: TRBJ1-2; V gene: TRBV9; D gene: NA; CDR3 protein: CASSAGQFTF; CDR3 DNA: TGTGCCAGCAGCGCCGGACAGTTCACCTTC
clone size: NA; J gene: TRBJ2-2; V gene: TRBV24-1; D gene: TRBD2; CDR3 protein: CATSDGLVGELFF; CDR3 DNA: TGTGCCACCAGTGATGGACTAGTCGGGGAGCTGTTTTTT
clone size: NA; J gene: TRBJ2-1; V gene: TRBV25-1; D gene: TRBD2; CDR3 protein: CASSGWTSGGYEQFF; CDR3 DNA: TGTGCCAGCAGTGGTTGGACTAGCGGGGGTTATGAGCAGTTCTTC
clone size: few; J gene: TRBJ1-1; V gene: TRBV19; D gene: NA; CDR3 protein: CASSGGLAEAFF; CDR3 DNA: TGTGCCAGTAGTGGAGGGTTGGCTGAAGCTTTCTTT
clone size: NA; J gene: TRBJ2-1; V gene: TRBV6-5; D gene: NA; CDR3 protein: CATDRGPYNEQFF; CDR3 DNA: TGTGCCACCGATAGAGGGCCCTACAATGAGCAGTTCTTC
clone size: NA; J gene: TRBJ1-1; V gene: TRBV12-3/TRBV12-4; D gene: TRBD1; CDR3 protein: CASSRDRVSGAFF; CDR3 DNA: TGTGCCAGCAGTCGAGACAGGGTGAGTGGAGCTTTCTTT
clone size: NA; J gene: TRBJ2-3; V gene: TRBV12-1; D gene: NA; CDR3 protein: CASSSSSGASTDTQYF; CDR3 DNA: TGTGCCAGCAGCTCCTCGAGTGGGGCTAGCACAGATACGCAGTATTTT
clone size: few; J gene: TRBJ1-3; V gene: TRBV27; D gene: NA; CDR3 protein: CASSFGGTGNTIYF; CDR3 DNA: TGTGCCAGCAGTTTCGGAGGGACTGGAAACACCATATATTTT
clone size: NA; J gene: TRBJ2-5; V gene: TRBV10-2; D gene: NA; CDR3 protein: CASASLPEGTQYF; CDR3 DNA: TGCGCCAGCGCGTCATTACCGGAGGGGACCCAGTACTTC
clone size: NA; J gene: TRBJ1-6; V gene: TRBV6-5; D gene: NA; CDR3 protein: CASSYSDSYNSPLHF; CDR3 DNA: TGTGCCAGCAGTTACTCCGATAGTTATAATTCACCCCTCCACTTT
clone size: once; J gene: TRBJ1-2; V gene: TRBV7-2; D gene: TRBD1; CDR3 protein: CASTPMDRGLGYTF; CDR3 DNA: TGTGCCAGCACCCCAATGGACAGGGGGCTTGGCTACACCTTC
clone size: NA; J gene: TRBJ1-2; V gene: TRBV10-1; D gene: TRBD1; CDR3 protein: CASSAGSGQGAMWTF; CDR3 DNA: TGCGCCAGCAGTGCGGGGTCCGGACAGGGGGCAATGTGGACCTTC
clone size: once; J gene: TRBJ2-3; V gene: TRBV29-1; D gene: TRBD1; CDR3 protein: CSVDITGQGTDTQYF; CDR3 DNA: TGCAGCGTTGACATAACGGGACAGGGGACAGATACGCAGTATTTT
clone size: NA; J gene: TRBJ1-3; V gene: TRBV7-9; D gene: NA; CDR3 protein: CASSLDGRNTIYF; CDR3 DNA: TGTGCCAGCAGCTTAGATGGCCGAAACACCATATATTTT
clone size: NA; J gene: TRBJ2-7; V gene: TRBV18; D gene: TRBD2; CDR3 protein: CASSPRGGNEQYF; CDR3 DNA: TGTGCCAGCTCACCAAGGGGAGGGAACGAGCAGTACTTC
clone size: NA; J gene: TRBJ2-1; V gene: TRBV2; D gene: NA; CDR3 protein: CASRDYNEQFF; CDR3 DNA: TGTGCCAGCCGAGACTACAATGAGCAGTTCTTC
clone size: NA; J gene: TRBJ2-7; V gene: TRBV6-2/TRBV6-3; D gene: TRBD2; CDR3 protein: CASSYLAGGYEQYF; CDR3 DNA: TGTGCCAGCAGTTACTTAGCGGGGGGTTACGAGCAGTACTTC
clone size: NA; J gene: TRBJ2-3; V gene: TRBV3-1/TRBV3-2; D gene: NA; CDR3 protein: CASRDYSDTQYF; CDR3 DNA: TGTGCCAGCAGGGACTACTCAGATACGCAGTATTTT
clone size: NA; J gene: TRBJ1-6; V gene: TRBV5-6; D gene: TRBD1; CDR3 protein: CASSPLDRENSPLHF; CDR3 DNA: TGTGCCAGCAGCCCACTGGACAGGGAAAATTCACCCCTCCACTTT
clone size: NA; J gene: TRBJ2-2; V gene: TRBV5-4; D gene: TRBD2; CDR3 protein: CASSLRGGTGELFF; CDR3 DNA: TGTGCCAGCAGCTTGCGGGGGGGCACCGGGGAGCTGTTTTTT
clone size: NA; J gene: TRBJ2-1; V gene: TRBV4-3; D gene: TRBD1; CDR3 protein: CASSQLWDSSYNEQFF; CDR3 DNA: TGCGCCAGCAGCCAATTATGGGACAGCTCCTACAATGAGCAGTTCTTC
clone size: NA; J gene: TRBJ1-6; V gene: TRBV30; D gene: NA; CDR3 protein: CAWSASGDSPLHF; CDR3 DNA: TGTGCCTGGAGCGCGTCAGGGGATTCACCCCTCCACTTT
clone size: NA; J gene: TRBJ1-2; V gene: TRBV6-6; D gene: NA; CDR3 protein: CASSYAGSGGYTF; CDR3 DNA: TGTGCCAGCAGTTACGCGGGCAGTGGTGGCTACACCTTC
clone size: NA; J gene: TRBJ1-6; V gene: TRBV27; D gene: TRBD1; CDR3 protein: CASSLGTGGLDSPLHF; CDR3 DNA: TGTGCCAGCAGCCTAGGGACAGGGGGCCTCGATTCACCCCTCCACTTT
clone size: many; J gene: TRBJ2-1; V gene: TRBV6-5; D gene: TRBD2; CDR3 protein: CASSRGYGGGEQFF; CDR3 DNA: TGTGCCAGCAGCCGGGGGTACGGGGGGGGTGAGCAGTTCTTC
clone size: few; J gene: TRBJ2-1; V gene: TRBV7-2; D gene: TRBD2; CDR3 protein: CASSLASGRSRVGTYEQFF; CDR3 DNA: TGTGCCAGCAGCTTAGCTAGCGGGAGGTCCCGGGTAGGTACCTATGAGCAGTTCTTC
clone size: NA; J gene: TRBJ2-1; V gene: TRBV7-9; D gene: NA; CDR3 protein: CASSVTRIPYNEQFF; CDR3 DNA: TGTGCCAGCAGCGTGACAAGGATTCCCTACAATGAGCAGTTCTTC
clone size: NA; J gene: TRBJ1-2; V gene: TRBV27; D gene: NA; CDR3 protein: CASSFFPPQYPGGYTF; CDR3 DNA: TGTGCCAGCAGCTTTTTCCCCCCCCAGTACCCAGGAGGCTACACCTTC
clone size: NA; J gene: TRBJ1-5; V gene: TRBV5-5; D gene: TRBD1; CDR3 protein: CASSLGGGQGSQPQHF; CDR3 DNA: TGTGCCAGCAGCCTTGGCGGAGGACAGGGGAGTCAGCCCCAGCATTTT
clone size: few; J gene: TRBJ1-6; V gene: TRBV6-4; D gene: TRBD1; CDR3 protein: CASSDPTTGDRSSPLHF; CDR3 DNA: TGTGCCAGCAGTGATCCTACCACAGGGGATAGGAGTTCACCCCTCCACTTT
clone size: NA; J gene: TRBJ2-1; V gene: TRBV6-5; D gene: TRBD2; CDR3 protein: CASSYSFRGGLNEQFF; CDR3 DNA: TGTGCCAGCAGTTACTCGTTCCGGGGAGGGCTTAATGAGCAGTTCTTC
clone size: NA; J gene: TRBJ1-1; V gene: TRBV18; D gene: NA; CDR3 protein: CASSPPVSLFTEAFF; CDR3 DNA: TGTGCCAGCTCACCACCGGTTTCGCTATTTACTGAAGCTTTCTTT
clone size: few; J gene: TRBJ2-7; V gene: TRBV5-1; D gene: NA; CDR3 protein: CASSLAGQEQYF; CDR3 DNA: TGCGCCAGCAGCTTGGCGGGACAAGAGCAGTACTTC
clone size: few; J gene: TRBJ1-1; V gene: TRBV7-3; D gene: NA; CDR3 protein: CASSLLLSGAMNTEAFF; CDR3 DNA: TGTGCCAGCAGCTTGTTATTATCAGGGGCCATGAACACTGAAGCTTTCTTT
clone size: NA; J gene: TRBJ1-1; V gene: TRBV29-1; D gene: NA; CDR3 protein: CSVVSAEAFF; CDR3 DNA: TGCAGCGTTGTAAGCGCTGAAGCTTTCTTT
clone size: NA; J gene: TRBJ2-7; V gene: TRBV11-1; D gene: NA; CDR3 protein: CASISSGAGRDEQYF; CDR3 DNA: TGTGCCAGCATCTCCTCAGGAGCGGGTAGGGACGAGCAGTACTTC
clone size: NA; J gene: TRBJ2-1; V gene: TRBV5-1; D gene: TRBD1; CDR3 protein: CASSFTQGARSEQFF; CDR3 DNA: TGCGCCAGCAGCTTCACACAGGGGGCGCGGAGTGAGCAGTTCTTC